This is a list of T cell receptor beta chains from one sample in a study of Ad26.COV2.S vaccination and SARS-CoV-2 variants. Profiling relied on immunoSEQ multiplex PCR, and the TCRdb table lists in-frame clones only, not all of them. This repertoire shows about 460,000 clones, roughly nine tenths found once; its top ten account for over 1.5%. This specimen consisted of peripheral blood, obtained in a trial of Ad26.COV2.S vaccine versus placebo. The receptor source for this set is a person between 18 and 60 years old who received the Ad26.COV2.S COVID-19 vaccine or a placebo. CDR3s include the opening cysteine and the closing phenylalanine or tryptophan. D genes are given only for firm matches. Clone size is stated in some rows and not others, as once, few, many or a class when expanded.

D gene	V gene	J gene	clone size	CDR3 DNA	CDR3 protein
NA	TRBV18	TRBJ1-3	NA	TGTGCCAGCTCACCGGGTGGGGTGTACTCTGGAAACACCATATATTTT	CASSPGGVYSGNTIYF
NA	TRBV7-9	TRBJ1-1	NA	TGTGCCAGCAGCACCTCCGGGAACACTGAAGCTTTCTTT	CASSTSGNTEAFF
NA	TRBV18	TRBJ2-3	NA	TGTGCCAGCTCACCGCCAGCCTCAGATACGCAGTATTTT	CASSPPASDTQYF
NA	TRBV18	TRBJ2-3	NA	TGTGCCAGCTCACCCGTATGGGGTAGGGAAGATACGCAGTATTTT	CASSPVWGREDTQYF
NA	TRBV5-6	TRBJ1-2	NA	TGTGCCAGCAGCATGGGATTCGACAGCTTCTATGGCTACACCTTC	CASSMGFDSFYGYTF
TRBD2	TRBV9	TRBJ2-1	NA	TGTGCCAGCAGCGTAGCCCGACTAGCCGGGTACAATGAGCAGTTCTTC	CASSVARLAGYNEQFF
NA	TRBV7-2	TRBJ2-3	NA	TGTGCCAGCAGCGACAGAGTTGGGCCGCAGTATTTT	CASSDRVGPQYF
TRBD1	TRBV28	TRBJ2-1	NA	TGTGCCAGCAGTTATACAGGGGTGGGCTCCAATGAGCAGTTCTTC	CASSYTGVGSNEQFF
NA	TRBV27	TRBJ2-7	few	TGTGCCAGCAGACAAGGGGCAGATTACGAGCAGTACTTC	CASRQGADYEQYF
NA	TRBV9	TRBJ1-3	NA	TGTGCCAGCAGCGTAGATCTGGGCCTCTCTGGAAACACCATATATTTT	CASSVDLGLSGNTIYF
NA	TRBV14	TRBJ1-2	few	TGTGCCAGCAGCCAAGATGGCGGGGTAGGGCAGGCCGACTATGGCTACACCTTC	CASSQDGGVGQADYGYTF
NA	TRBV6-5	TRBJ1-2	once	TGTGCCAGCAGTTACTCGGTGGGGGGCTCCTATGGCTACACCTTC	CASSYSVGGSYGYTF
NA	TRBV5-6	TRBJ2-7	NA	TGTGCCAGCAGCACCCGACAGGGAGGGCTTTCCTTC	CASSTRQGGLSF
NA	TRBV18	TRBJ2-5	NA	TGTGCCAGCTCACCGCGAGGGACGGAACAAGAGACCCAGTACTTC	CASSPRGTEQETQYF
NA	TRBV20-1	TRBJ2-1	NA	TGCAGTGCTCTTTCAAGGAATGAGCAGTTCTTC	CSALSRNEQFF
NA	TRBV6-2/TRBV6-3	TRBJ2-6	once	TGTGCCAGCAGTCCGCTAAATAAACTCTCTGGGGCCAACGTCCTGACTTTC	CASSPLNKLSGANVLTF
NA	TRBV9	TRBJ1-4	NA	TGTGCCAGCAGCGTAGGGGGTCAGGCGGGTCGAGAAAAACTGTTTTTT	CASSVGGQAGREKLFF
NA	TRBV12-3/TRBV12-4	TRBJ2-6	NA	TGTGCCAGCAGACACTCTGGGGCCAACGTCCTGACTTTC	CASRHSGANVLTF
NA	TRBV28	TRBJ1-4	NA	TGTGCCAGCAGCGGACCTACAACCAAACTGTTTTTT	CASSGPTTKLFF
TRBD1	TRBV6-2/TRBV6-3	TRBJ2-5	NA	TGTGCCAGCAGTGGACAGGGGGTATACCAAGAGACCCAGTACTTC	CASSGQGVYQETQYF
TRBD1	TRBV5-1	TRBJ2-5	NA	TGCGCCAGCAGCCCGGACAGGGGGTGGCGAGAGACCCAGTACTTC	CASSPDRGWRETQYF
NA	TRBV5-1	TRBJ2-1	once	TGCGCCAGCAGCTTGGCTCTAGTTGGGTCATACAATGAGCAGTTCTTC	CASSLALVGSYNEQFF
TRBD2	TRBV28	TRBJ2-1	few	TGTGCCAGCAGTTTCTTTTCCAGTCGACTAGCGGGAGGGGGGAATGAGCAGTTCTTC	CASSFFSSRLAGGGNEQFF
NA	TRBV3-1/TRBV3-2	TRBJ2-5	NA	TGTGCCAGCAGCCAAGATAGCATCAGGGCCCAGACCCAGTACTTC	CASSQDSIRAQTQYF
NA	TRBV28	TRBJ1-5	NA	TGTGCCAGCAGTTTATTGCGGGGCCGGTGGCCCCAGCATTTT	CASSLLRGRWPQHF
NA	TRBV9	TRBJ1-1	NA	TGTGCCAGCAGCTCGGGACTCCCGGGAGGTTCTGAAGCTTTCTTT	CASSSGLPGGSEAFF
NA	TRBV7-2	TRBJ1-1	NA	TGTGCCAGCAGCTTCTCTGGGGGGAACACTGAAGCTTTCTTT	CASSFSGGNTEAFF
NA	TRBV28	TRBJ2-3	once	TGTGCCAGCAGTCGCGCCCCAGATACGCAGTATTTT	CASSRAPDTQYF
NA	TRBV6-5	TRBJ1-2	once	TGTGCCAGCACCGAAGGGCCAGGAAGTTGGGGCTACACCTTC	CASTEGPGSWGYTF
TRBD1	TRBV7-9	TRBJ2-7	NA	TGTGCCAGCAGCTTAGTGGGACAGGGTTACGAGCAGTACTTC	CASSLVGQGYEQYF
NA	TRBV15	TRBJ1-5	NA	TGTGCCACCCGCCATTATAGCAATCAGCCCCAGCATTTT	CATRHYSNQPQHF
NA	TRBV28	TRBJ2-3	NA	TGTGCCAGCAGTTTATCGGGGGCAGATACGCAGTATTTT	CASSLSGADTQYF
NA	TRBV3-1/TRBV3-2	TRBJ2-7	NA	TGTGCCAGCAGCACAGGGTACGGAACCTACGAGCAGTACTTC	CASSTGYGTYEQYF
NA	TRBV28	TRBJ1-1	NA	TGTGCCAGCAGGGCAGACACAAGGGGGAACACTGAAGCTTTCTTT	CASRADTRGNTEAFF
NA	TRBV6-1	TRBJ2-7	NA	TGTGCCAGCAGTGAATTAGGGGCCGGGGGCTACGAGCAGTACTTC	CASSELGAGGYEQYF
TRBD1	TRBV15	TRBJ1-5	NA	TGTGCCACCAGCAGTGGACAGGGCTATAGCAATCAGCCCCAGCATTTT	CATSSGQGYSNQPQHF
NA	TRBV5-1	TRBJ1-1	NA	TGCGCCAGCAGCCTCGGGCCCACGAACACTGAAGCTTTCTTT	CASSLGPTNTEAFF
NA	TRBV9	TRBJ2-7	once	TGTGCCAGCAGCGTAGATACCAGACCTGGCCTGGAGCAGTACTTC	CASSVDTRPGLEQYF
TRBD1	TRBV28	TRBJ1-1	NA	TGTGCCATCCAGGACAGGTTGAACACTGAAGCTTTCTTT	CAIQDRLNTEAFF
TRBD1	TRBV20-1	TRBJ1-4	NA	TGCAGTGCTAGGGACAGGGCAGAACTGTTTTTT	CSARDRAELFF
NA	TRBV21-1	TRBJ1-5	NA	TGTGCCCCTCCTAGTGACTATAGCAATCAGCCCCAGCATTTT	CAPPSDYSNQPQHF
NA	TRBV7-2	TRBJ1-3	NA	TGTGCCAGCAGCCCCTATGTGTGGGACACCATATATTTT	CASSPYVWDTIYF
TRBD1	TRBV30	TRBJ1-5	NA	TGTGCCTGGGCCACAGGGGCAGCAAATCAGCCCCAGCATTTT	CAWATGAANQPQHF
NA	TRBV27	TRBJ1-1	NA	TGTGCCAGCAGTGCGGGGGCAGGAAGCACTGAAGCTTTCTTT	CASSAGAGSTEAFF
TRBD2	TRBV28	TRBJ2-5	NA	TGTGCCAGCAACGAGCGGGAGACGGAGACCCAGTACTTC	CASNERETETQYF
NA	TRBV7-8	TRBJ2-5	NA	TGTGCCAGCAGCACGCGGACAGCCAGTCAAGAGACCCAGTACTTC	CASSTRTASQETQYF